The clone carrying this T cell receptor beta chain has only a few counts. Germline assignment: CDR1 LGHNA and CDR2 YNFKEQ. V lost 1 base, J lost 6 bases, and 5 bases stayed unmatched. The CDR3 covers 16 residues. TCRdb analysed the 5' RACE reads with MiXCR anew, one entry per CDR3 protein. The sample comprises roughly 600,000 distinct CDR3 sequences, roughly 18% of which are singletons, and approximately 12% rests with the top ten. These data belong to a study of T-cell memory formation after mild COVID-19. The sequence derives from an adult woman who had mild COVID-19 (a few samples of this study predate the infection). Cell type and time point are not known. Sequenced material: PBMCs or a T cell subset sorted from them (not recorded which). The chain carries TRBV4-2 and TRBJ2-2; TRBD2 aligns across 10 bases. The CDR3 loop is CASSQGKLAGSGELFF. The CDR3 DNA reads as TGTGCCAGCAGCCAAGGAAAACTAGCGGGATCCGGGGAGCTGTTTTTT.